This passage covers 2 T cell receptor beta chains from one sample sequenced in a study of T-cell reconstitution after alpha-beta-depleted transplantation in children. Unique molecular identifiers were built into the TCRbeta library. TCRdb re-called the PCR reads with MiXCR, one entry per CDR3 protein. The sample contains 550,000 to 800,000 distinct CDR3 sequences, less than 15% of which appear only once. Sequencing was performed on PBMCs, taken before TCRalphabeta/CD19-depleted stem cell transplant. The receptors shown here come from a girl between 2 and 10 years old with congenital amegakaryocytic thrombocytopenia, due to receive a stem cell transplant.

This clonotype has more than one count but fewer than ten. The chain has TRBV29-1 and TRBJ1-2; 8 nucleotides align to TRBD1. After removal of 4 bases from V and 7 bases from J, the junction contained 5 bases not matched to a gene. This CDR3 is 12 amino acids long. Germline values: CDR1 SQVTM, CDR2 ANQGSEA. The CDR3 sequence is CSVARGLFGYTF. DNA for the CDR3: TGCAGCGTTGCCAGGGGGCTTTTTGGCTACACCTTC.

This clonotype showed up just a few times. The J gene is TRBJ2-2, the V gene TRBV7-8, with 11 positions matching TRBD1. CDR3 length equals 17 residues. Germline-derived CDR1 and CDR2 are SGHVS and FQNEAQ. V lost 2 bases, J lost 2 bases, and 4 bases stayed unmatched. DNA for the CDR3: TGTGCCAGCAGCTTATGGAGGACAGGGGGCAACACCGGGGAGCTGTTTTTT. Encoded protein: CASSLWRTGGNTGELFF.